The 27 T cell receptor beta chains in this list originate from one sample, sequenced in a study of cytomegalovirus exposure and HLA in healthy donors (dated by TCRdb to 2016 to 2017). Libraries were made using the immunoSEQ multiplex PCR assay. TCRdb mirrors the immuneACCESS table, restricted to in-frame sequences. Some clones are absent from its copies; in checked studies, under half trace to an unresolved V gene, and the reason for the others is unknown. This sample is represented by some 260,000 clones; approximately 84% of them were singletons. The ten top clones hold about 11% of the sample. The sequencing input was PBMCs. The receptors derive from a man aged 18 to 35 in good health and CMV-seropositive.

The chain carries TRBV30 and TRBJ2-7; unclear D gene. Germline-derived CDR1 and CDR2 are GTSNPN and SVGIG (reference sequence). The CDR3 has 13 amino acids. V lost 1 base to trimming and J lost 2 bases, with 9 bases between them. CDR3 loop: CAWSADWTYEQYF. DNA for the CDR3: TGTGCCTGGAGTGCAGACTGGACCTACGAGCAGTACTTC.

The chain combines TRBV7-6 with TRBJ2-5; 8 nucleotides line up with TRBD2. Germline loops: CDR1 SGHVS, CDR2 FNYEAQ. This CDR3 has 14 residues. The trim removed 5 bases at V and 1 base at J, leaving 3 bases unmatched. CDR3 nucleotides: TGTGCCAGCAGCACGAGCGGGAGCCAAGAGACCCAGTACTTC. Amino acid sequence: CASSTSGSQETQYF.

This chain uses TRBV5-1 with TRBJ1-3; maybe TRBD1 (6 bases). Germline V gene sequence: CDR1 SGHRS, CDR2 YFSETQ. Deletions cut 3 bases from V and 4 bases from J, with 14 bases between. This CDR3 is 15 amino acids long. The CDR3 nucleotides read TGCGCCAGCAGCTCGGGACAAGGCCCGGGAAACACCATATATTTT. It yields the protein CASSSGQGPGNTIYF.

This chain connects TRBV5-1 to TRBJ2-1, with 11 bases aligning to TRBD2. V was clipped by 2 bases and J by 0 bases; unmatched bases: 7. Germline-derived CDR1 and CDR2 are SGHRS and YFSETQ. The CDR3 loop spans 18 amino acids. The CDR3 DNA sequence: TGCGCCAGCAGCTTCCCTAGCGGGAGGTCGAGCTCCTACAATGAGCAGTTCTTC. It is translated as CASSFPSGRSSSYNEQFF.

The chain uses TRBV29-1 and TRBJ1-2, with TRBD1 identical over 8 bases. V shed 4 bases and J 5 bases; nucleotides not matched to a gene: 12. This CDR3 is 15 amino acids long. The germline CDR1 and CDR2 sequences are SQVTM and ANQGSEA. CDR3 bases: TGCAGCGTTGGAGGGCCGACAGGGGATATTTATGGCTACACCTTC. Translation gives CSVGGPTGDIYGYTF.

This chain links TRBV5-1 with TRBJ2-1; 9 bases line up with TRBD2. V shed 4 bases and J 3 bases; nucleotides not matched to a gene: 8. Germline V gene sequence: CDR1 SGHRS, CDR2 YFSETQ. The length of the CDR3 is 16 residues. The chain's CDR3 is CASSQGGGRVYNEQFF. The DNA for the CDR3 is TGCGCCAGCAGCCAGGGCGGCGGGAGGGTCTACAATGAGCAGTTCTTC.

With regard to this clone: The sample holds other DNA sequences that translate to the same CDR3. This chain connects TRBV9 to TRBJ1-1; no reliable D call. The V end lost 0 bases, the J end lost 5 bases, and 8 bases lay between the germline ends. CDR3 length equals 13 residues. Germline CDR1 and CDR2: SGDLS and YYNGEE. CDR3 bases: TGTGCCAGCAGCGTAGGAGGGAGAACTGAAGCTTTCTTT. Residues: CASSVGGRTEAFF.

The chain uses TRBV30 and TRBJ2-1, with TRBD2 matching 8 bases. J was trimmed by 3 bases and V by 8 bases; bases with no gene match: 6. The CDR3 runs to 13 residues. Germline assignment: CDR1 GTSNPN and CDR2 SVGIG (reference sequence). The CDR3 DNA reads as TGTGCCGGAACTAGCGGCAACTACAATGAGCAGTTCTTC. This gives the protein CAGTSGNYNEQFF.

Here the CDR3 DNA reads TGCGCCAGCAGCCGTGAAAGGAGCTCTGGGGCCAACGTCCTGACTTTC. Translated, it gives CASSRERSSGANVLTF. The chain couples TRBV4-3 to TRBJ2-6, with unresolved D. This CDR3 has 16 residues. The germline V gene has CDR1 LGHNA and CDR2 YSLEER. V was clipped by 4 bases and J by 0 bases, with 10 bases between them.

V and J are TRBV13 and TRBJ2-3; D unresolved. From germline, CDR1 is PRHDT and CDR2 FYEKMQ (reference sequence). Trimming took 5 bases from V and 4 from J, leaving 13 bases between them. The CDR3 runs to 14 residues. The CDR3 protein is CASSPRIGADTQYF. For the CDR3, the DNA is TGTGCCAGCAGCCCCCGAATTGGAGCAGATACGCAGTATTTT.

V usage is TRBV6-4 and J usage is TRBJ1-2; D perhaps matches TRBD1 (6 bases). Germline values: CDR1 MRHNA, CDR2 SNTAGT. V lost 1 base and J 11 bases, leaving 11 bases between the germline ends. CDR3 size: 12 residues. The CDR3 sequence is CASSDWGGQYTF. Here the CDR3 DNA reads TGTGCCAGCAGTGACTGGGGGGGACAATACACCTTC.

The chain has TRBV5-6 and TRBJ2-1, with D perhaps matching TRBD1 (7 bases). The germline V gene encodes CDR1 SGHDT and CDR2 YYEEEE. Trimming removed 4 bases from V and 9 bases from J, with 11 bases in between. CDR3 length equals 12 residues. CDR3 coding DNA: TGTGCCAGCAGCCAGGGGGGAGGTGAGCAGTTCTTC. Its translation is CASSQGGGEQFF.

A remark on this clone: Other nucleotide sequences from this sample produce the same CDR3. The J gene is TRBJ2-7, the V gene TRBV2; D uncertain. The germline CDR1 and CDR2 sequences are SNHLY and FYNNEI. The CDR3 sequence is 12 residues long. V was shortened by 3 bases and J by 4 bases, with 7 bases between the two germline ends. This chain's CDR3 is CASSEGRYEQYF. CDR3 nucleotide sequence: TGTGCCAGCAGTGAGGGCAGATACGAGCAGTACTTC.

This clone was recorded once. This chain joins TRBV7-3 and TRBJ2-5; D is uncertain. The CDR3 extends over 13 amino acids. Germline V lookup: CDR1 SGHTA, CDR2 FQGTGA. The germline V and J ends were trimmed by 5 bases and 5 bases, with 12 bases remaining between them. DNA of the CDR3: TGTGCCAGCAGCGACGGGCCTGGGGAGACCCAGTACTTC. It translates to CASSDGPGETQYF.

The CDR3 loop reads CASSATGNGETQYF. The CDR3 DNA reads as TGCGCCAGCAGCGCGACAGGGAACGGAGAGACCCAGTACTTC. This chain joins TRBV5-1 and TRBJ2-5; TRBD1 matches 7 bases. Trimming took 4 bases from V and 4 from J; bases not matched to a gene: 7. CDR3 length equals 14 residues. Looked up from germline, CDR1 is SGHRS and CDR2 is YFSETQ.

The V call is TRBV9, the J call TRBJ2-6; perhaps D is TRBD1 or TRBD2 (5 bases each). In germline, CDR1 is SGDLS, CDR2 YYNGEE. V lost 3 bases, J lost 2 bases, and 18 bases lay in between. The CDR3 totals 18 residues. The CDR3 DNA is TGTGCCAGCAGCGGGCGGACGGGGCTCGGACCTGGGGCCAACGTCCTGACTTTC. Its protein product is CASSGRTGLGPGANVLTF.

In this sample, this clone turned up a few times. V and J are TRBV6-6 and TRBJ1-2; 7 bases align to TRBD1. The CDR3 is made up of 16 amino acids. Germline CDR1 MNHNY, CDR2 SVGAGI (reference sequence). J gave up 4 bases and V 2 bases, and 10 bases lay outside the gene matches. The CDR3 coding sequence is TGTGCCAGCAGTTACATCGGTGGACAGGAGGCCTATGGCTACACCTTC. Amino acids: CASSYIGGQEAYGYTF.

The V call is TRBV6-1, the J call TRBJ1-1; D is perhaps TRBD1 (5 bases). Germline CDR1 and CDR2: MNHNS and SASEGT. Trimming took 3 bases from V and 3 from J, leaving 14 bases between them. The CDR3 length is 15 residues. In nucleotides, the CDR3 is TGTGCCAGCAGTGACCCGGTTTCAGGGTACACTGAAGCTTTCTTT. Translation gives CASSDPVSGYTEAFF.

Regarding this clone: The same CDR3 arises from other DNA sequences in this sample as well. The J gene is TRBJ1-1, the V gene TRBV11-2; D possibly corresponds to TRBD1 (6 bases). Germline-derived CDR1 and CDR2 are SGHAT and FQNNGV. The germline V and J ends were trimmed by 4 bases and 5 bases, with 11 bases remaining between them. This CDR3 comprises 13 residues. In DNA form, the CDR3 reads TGTGCCAGCAGCTCAGGGGCGAATACTGAAGCTTTCTTT. This sequence encodes CASSSGANTEAFF.

The V call is TRBV7-2, the J call TRBJ2-7, with D uncertain. V lost 1 base, J lost 4 bases, and 17 bases lay in between. Germline CDR1 is SGHTA and CDR2 is FQGNSA. CDR3 length: 16 amino acids. This CDR3 reads CASSLDPSRSRYEQYF. Here the CDR3 DNA reads TGTGCCAGCAGCTTAGATCCTTCGAGGAGTAGATACGAGCAGTACTTC.

This clone was seen once. The rearrangement links TRBV10-3 to TRBJ2-2; no clear D gene. Trimming removed 8 bases at V and 3 bases at J, with 7 bases between. The CDR3 covers 12 residues. Germline V gives CDR1 ENHRY, CDR2 SYGVKD. This CDR3 is CAISLDTGELFF. The DNA for the CDR3 is TGTGCCATCTCCCTAGACACCGGGGAGCTGTTTTTT.

V is TRBV4-1 and J is TRBJ2-3; no reliable D call. Germline CDR1 and CDR2: MGHRA and YSYEKL. This CDR3 contains 13 residues. V gave up 1 base and J gave up 5 bases, with 7 bases separating them. The CDR3 region has the DNA TGCGCCAGCAGCCAAGTGGGCGAAGATACGCAGTATTTT. Protein: CASSQVGEDTQYF.

In this sample, this clone turned up a few times. V and J are TRBV6-5 and TRBJ1-1; D gene ambiguous. V was cut by 2 bases and J by 4 bases, with 11 bases left in between. This CDR3 is 14 amino acids long. CDR1 MNHEY and CDR2 SVGAGI come from the germline V gene. CDR3 amino acids: CASSYATAGTEAFF. As DNA, the CDR3 is TGTGCCAGCAGTTACGCCACAGCCGGCACTGAAGCTTTCTTT.

The CDR3 reads CASSSYDTSYEQYF. The DNA of the CDR3 is TGTGCCAGCAGCTCCTACGACACCTCCTACGAGCAGTACTTC. The chain links TRBV7-2 to TRBJ2-7; the D is unclear. This CDR3 has 14 residues. Trimming took 4 bases from V and 0 from J, leaving 10 bases between them. CDR1 is SGHTA and CDR2 is FQGNSA in the germline V gene.

The chain combines TRBV28 with TRBJ1-5; D may be TRBD1 (6 bases). V was cut by 0 bases and J by 4 bases, with 7 bases left in between. Germline V gene lookup returns CDR1 MDHEN and CDR2 SYDVKM. There are 14 residues in the CDR3. CDR3 amino acids: CASSLWDSNQPQHF. CDR3 sequence (DNA): TGTGCCAGCAGTTTATGGGACAGTAATCAGCCCCAGCATTTT.

The chain recombines TRBV18 with TRBJ1-2; 9 bases match TRBD1. V was clipped by 3 bases and J by 4 bases; unmatched bases: 15. The CDR3 is made up of 18 amino acids. CDR1 is KGHSH and CDR2 is LQKENI in the germline V gene. The CDR3 loop is CASSPEGQGFLDSYGYTF. As DNA, the CDR3 is TGTGCCAGCTCACCGGAGGGACAGGGCTTTCTGGATAGCTATGGCTACACCTTC.

The rearrangement links TRBV5-1 to TRBJ1-2, with no clear D. Looked up from germline, CDR1 is SGHRS and CDR2 is YFSETQ. The V end lost 4 bases, the J end lost 2 bases, and 15 bases lay between the germline ends. The CDR3 sequence is 15 residues long. CDR3: CASSPAGSRNYGYTF. DNA for the CDR3: TGCGCCAGCAGCCCGGCGGGGTCACGAAACTATGGCTACACCTTC. Full variable domain (outside the CDR3, taken from reference TRBV5-1 and TRBJ1-2): KAGVTQTPRYLIKTRGQQVTLSCSPISGHRSVSWYQQTPGQGLQFLFEYFSETQRNKGNFPGRFSGRQFSNSRSEMNVSTLELGDSALYLCASSPAGSRNYGYTFGSGTRLTVV.